This TCR beta chain originates from a study of blood T cell repertoires in COVID-19. This clone was observed once. Sequencing was performed with immunoSEQ multiplex PCR; in TCRdb, only in-frame clones are kept and a portion is missing. The repertoire has 150,000 to 200,000 clones, around 84% of them found once; the top ten carry under 4%. CDR1 is MNHEY, CDR2 SVGAGI, per germline. The CDR3 extends over 16 amino acids. Trimming shortened V by 2 bases and J by 8 bases, and 19 bases separated the two germline ends. The chain carries TRBV6-5 and TRBJ2-1; D may be TRBD2 (6 bases). Sequencing was carried out using PBMCs or T cells enriched from blood (not recorded which). The receptor was derived from a woman aged 25-40 years who had been exposed to COVID-19. CDR3 DNA sequence: TGTGCCAGCAGTTACATTGGGACCCAGGGAGGCGATGAGCAGTTCTTC. Its translation is CASSYIGTQGGDEQFF.